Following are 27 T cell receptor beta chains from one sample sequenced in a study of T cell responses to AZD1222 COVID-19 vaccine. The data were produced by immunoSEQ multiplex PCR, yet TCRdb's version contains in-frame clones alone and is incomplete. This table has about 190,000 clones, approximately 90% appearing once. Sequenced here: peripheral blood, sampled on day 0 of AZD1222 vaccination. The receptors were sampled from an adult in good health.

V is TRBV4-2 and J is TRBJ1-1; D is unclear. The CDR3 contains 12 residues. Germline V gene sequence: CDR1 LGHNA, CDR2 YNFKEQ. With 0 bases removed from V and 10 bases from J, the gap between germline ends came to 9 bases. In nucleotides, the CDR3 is TGTGCCAGCAGCCAAGAAGGGTTGTCAGCTTTCTTT. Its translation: CASSQEGLSAFF.

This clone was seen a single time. DNA of the CDR3: TGTGCCAGCAGTCGACTAGCGGGGTATAGCACAGATACGCAGTATTTT. It translates to CASSRLAGYSTDTQYF. The genes are TRBV27 and TRBJ2-3, with 11 bases matching TRBD2. This CDR3 is built from 16 residues. Germline-derived CDR1 and CDR2 are MNHEY and SMNVEV (reference sequence). Trimming cost V 5 bases and J 0 bases; bases outside gene matches: 4.

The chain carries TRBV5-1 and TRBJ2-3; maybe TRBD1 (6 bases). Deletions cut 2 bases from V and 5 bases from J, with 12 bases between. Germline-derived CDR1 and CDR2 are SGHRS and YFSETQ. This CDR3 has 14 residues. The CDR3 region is CASSFQGLGDTQYF. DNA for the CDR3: TGCGCCAGCAGCTTCCAGGGGCTTGGAGATACGCAGTATTTT.

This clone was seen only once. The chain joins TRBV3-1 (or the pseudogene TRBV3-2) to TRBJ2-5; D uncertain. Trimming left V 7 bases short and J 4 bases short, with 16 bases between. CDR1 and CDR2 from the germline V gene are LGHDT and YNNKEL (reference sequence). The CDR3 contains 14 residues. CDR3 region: CASTPATRVETQYF. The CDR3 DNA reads TGTGCCAGCACACCAGCCACCCGGGTAGAGACCCAGTACTTC.

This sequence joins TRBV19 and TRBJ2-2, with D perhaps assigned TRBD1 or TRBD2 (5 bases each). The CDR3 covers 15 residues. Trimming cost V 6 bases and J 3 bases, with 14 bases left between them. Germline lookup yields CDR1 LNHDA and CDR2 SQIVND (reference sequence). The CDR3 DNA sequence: TGTGCCAGTAGAGTTCGGGGCAGGCACACCGGGGAGCTGTTTTTT. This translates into CASRVRGRHTGELFF.

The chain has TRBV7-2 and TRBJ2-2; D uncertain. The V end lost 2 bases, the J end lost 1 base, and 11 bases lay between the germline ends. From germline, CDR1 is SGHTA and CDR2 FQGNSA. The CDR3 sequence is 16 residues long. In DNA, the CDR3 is TGTGCCAGCAGCTTATTCCGTCTAGAGAACACCGGGGAGCTGTTTTTT. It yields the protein CASSLFRLENTGELFF.

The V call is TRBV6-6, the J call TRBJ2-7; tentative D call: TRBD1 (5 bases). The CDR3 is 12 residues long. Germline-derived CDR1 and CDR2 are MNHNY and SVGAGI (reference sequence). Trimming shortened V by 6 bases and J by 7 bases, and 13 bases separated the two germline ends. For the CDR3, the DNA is TGTGCCAGCAGAGGAGACAGCTATGAGCAGTACTTC. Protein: CASRGDSYEQYF.

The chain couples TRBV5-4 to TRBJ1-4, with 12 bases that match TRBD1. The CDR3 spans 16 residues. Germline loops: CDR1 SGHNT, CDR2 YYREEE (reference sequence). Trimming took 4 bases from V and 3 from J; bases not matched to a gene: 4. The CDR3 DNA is TGTGCCAGCAGCCGGGACAGGGGGCATCCTAATGAAAAACTGTTTTTT. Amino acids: CASSRDRGHPNEKLFF. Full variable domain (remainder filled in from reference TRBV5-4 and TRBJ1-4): ETGVTQSPTHLIKTRGQQVTLRCSSQSGHNTVSWYQQALGQGPQFIFQYYREEENGRGNFPPRFSGLQFPNYSSELNVNALELDDSALYLCASSRDRGHPNEKLFFGSGTQLSVL.

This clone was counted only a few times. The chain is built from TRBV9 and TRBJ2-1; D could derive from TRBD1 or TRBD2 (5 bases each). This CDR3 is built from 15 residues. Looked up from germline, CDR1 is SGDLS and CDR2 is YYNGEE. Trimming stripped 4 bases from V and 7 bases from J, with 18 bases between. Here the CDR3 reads CASSPWTGGLNEQFF. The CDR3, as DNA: TGTGCCAGCAGCCCTTGGACTGGGGGTTTAAATGAGCAGTTCTTC.

CDR3 DNA: TGCGCCAGCAGCCCTCGGATATCGGACACTGAAGCTTTCTTT. Translated: CASSPRISDTEAFF. The rearrangement uses TRBV5-1 and TRBJ1-1, with no clear D. V lost 4 bases and J 3 bases, leaving 13 bases between the germline ends. Germline assignment: CDR1 SGHRS and CDR2 YFSETQ. The CDR3 extends over 14 amino acids. The full variable domain, its missing parts supplied by reference TRBV5-1 and TRBJ1-1, is KAGVTQTPRYLIKTRGQQVTLSCSPISGHRSVSWYQQTPGQGLQFLFEYFSETQRNKGNFPGRFSGRQFSNSRSEMNVSTLELGDSALYLCASSPRISDTEAFFGQGTRLTVV.

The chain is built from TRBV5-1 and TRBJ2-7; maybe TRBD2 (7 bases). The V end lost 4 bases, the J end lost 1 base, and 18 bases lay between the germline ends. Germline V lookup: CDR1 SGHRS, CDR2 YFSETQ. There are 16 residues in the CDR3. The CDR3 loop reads CASSPAGGGASYEQYF. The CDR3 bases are TGCGCCAGCAGCCCGGCGGGCGGGGGCGCATCCTACGAGCAGTACTTC.

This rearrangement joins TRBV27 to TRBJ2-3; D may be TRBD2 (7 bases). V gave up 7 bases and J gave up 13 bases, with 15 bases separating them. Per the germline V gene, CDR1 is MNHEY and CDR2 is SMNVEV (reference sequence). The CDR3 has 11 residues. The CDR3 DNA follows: TGTGCCAGCACAACGGGGGGCCCGGAGTATTTT. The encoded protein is CASTTGGPEYF.

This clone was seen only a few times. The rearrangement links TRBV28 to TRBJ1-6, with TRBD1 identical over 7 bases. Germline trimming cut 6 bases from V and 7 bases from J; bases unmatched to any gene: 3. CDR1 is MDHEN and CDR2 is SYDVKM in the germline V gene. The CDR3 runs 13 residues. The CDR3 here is CASRGTVNSPLHF. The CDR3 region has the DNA TGTGCCAGCAGGGGGACAGTAAATTCACCCCTCCACTTT.

CDR3 sequence reads: CASSQDGLGKYNEQFF. CDR3 bases: TGCGCCAGCAGCCAAGATGGGTTAGGAAAATACAATGAGCAGTTCTTC. The chain recombines TRBV4-1 with TRBJ2-1; D call uncertain. V was clipped by 0 bases and J by 4 bases, with 13 bases between them. CDR3 length equals 16 residues. Germline-derived CDR1 and CDR2 are MGHRA and YSYEKL.

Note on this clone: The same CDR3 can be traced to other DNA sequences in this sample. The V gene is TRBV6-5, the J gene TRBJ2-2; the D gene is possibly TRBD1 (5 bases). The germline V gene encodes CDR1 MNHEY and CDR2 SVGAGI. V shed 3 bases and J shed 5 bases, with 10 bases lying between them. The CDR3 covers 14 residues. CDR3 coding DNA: TGTGCCAGCAGTTATGACAGTGGGACCGGGGAGCTGTTTTTT. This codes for CASSYDSGTGELFF.

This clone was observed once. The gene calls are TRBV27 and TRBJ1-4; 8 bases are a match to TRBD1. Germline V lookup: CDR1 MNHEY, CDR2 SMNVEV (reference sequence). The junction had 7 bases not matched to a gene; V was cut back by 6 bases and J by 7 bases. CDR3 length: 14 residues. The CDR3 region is CASRQGGGFEKLFF. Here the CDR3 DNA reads TGTGCCAGCAGACAGGGGGGTGGATTTGAAAAACTGTTTTTT.

CDR3 protein: CAISESVGIQPQHF. The CDR3 DNA reads TGTGCCATCAGTGAGTCTGTGGGGATCCAGCCCCAGCATTTT. V and J are TRBV10-3 and TRBJ1-5; D is ambiguous. Looked up from germline, CDR1 is ENHRY and CDR2 is SYGVKD. The CDR3 loop spans 14 amino acids. With 0 bases removed from V and 7 bases from J, the gap between germline ends came to 10 bases.

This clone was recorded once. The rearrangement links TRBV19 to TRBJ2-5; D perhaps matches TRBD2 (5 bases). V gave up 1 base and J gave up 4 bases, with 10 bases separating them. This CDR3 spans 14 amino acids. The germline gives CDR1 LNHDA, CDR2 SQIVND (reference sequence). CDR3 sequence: CASSIGTRIETQYF. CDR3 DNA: TGTGCCAGTAGTATAGGCACTAGGATAGAGACCCAGTACTTC.

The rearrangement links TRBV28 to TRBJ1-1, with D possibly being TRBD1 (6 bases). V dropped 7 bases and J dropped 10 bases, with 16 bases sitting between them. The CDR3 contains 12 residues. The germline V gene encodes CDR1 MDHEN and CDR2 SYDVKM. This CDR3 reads CASISTGSLAFF. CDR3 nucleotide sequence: TGTGCCAGCATCTCAACAGGGTCTTTAGCTTTCTTT.

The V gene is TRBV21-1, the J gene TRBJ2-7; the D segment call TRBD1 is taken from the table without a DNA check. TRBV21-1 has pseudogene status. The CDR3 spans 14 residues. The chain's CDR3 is CASSTRLNSVEQYF. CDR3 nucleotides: TGTGCCAGCAGCACCCGGTTAAACAGTGTCGAGCAGTACTTC.

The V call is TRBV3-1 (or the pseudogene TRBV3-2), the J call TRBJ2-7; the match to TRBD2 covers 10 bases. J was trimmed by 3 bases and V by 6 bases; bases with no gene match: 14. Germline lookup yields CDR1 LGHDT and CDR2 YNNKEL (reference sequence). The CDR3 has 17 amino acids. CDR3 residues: CASSPGTSVKRVYEQYF. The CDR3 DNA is TGTGCCAGCAGTCCCGGGACTAGCGTAAAGCGGGTCTACGAGCAGTACTTC.

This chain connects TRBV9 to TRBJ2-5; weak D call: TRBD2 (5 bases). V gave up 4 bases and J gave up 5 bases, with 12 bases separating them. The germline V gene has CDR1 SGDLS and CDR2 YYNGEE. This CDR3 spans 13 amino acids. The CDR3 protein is CASSQRVAETQYF. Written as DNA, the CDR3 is TGTGCCAGCAGCCAGAGGGTAGCGGAGACCCAGTACTTC.

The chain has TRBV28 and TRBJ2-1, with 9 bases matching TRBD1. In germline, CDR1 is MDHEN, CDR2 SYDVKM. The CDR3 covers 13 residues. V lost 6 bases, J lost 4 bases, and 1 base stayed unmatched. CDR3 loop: CASRGQGYNEQFF. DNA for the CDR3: TGTGCCAGCAGGGGACAGGGTTACAATGAGCAGTTCTTC.

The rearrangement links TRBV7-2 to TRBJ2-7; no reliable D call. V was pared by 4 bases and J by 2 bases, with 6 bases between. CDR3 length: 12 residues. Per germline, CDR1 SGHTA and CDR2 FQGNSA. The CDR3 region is CASSSTPYEQYF. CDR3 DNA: TGTGCCAGCAGCTCGACCCCCTACGAGCAGTACTTC.

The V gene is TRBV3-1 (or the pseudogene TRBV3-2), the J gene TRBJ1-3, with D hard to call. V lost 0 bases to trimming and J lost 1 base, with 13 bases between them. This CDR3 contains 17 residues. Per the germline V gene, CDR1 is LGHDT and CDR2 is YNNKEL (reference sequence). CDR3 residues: CASSQEGFWGSGNTIYF. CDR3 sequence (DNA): TGTGCCAGCAGCCAAGAAGGTTTCTGGGGATCTGGAAACACCATATATTTT.

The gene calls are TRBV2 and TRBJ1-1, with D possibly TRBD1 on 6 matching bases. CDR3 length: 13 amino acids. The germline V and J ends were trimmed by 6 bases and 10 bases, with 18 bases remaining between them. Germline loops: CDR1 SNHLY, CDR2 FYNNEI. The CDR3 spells CASRKDSQARAFF. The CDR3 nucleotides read TGTGCCAGCAGAAAGGACAGTCAAGCGAGAGCTTTCTTT.

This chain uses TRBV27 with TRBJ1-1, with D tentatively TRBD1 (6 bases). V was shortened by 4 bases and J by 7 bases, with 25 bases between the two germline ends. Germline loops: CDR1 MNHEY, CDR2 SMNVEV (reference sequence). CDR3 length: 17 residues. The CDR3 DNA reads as TGTGCCAGCAGTTGGATTGCAGGAGGGGGGAATGGTAGTGAAGCTTTCTTT. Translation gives CASSWIAGGGNGSEAFF.